Presented here are 20 T cell receptor beta chains from one specimen sequenced in a study of beta chain features in type 1 diabetes. Expressed TCRB transcripts were sequenced after all isolated RNA was converted to cDNA. Clones were sequenced by immunoSEQ multiplex PCR, and TCRdb holds only the in-frame ones, with some missing. The sample has 300,000 to 400,000 clones, around 8% seen once. Specimen: central memory CD4+ T cells from blood. These receptors were taken from a woman between 18 and 29 years old in good health.

Only a few counts were recorded for this clone. CDR3 coding DNA: TGTGCCAGCTCACCGGCCCGGGTTAGTGAGACCCAGTACTTC. This codes for CASSPARVSETQYF. The chain links TRBV18 to TRBJ2-5; the D is unclear. Germline CDR1 and CDR2: KGHSH and LQKENI. V lost 3 bases to trimming and J lost 5 bases, with 13 bases between them. The length of the CDR3 is 14 residues.

This clone was detected many times. The V and J genes are TRBV4-3 and TRBJ2-3; D uncertain. V shed 0 bases and J shed 4 bases, with 14 bases lying between them. The CDR3 is 16 amino acids. Germline V gene data show CDR1 as LGHNA and CDR2 as YSLEER. Here the CDR3 DNA reads TGCGCCAGCAGCCAAGAGGTAGCAGGTTTCGCAGATACGCAGTATTTT. Protein: CASSQEVAGFADTQYF.

In its sample, this clone was seen many times. The genes are TRBV5-1 and TRBJ2-1; 9 bases are shared with TRBD1. This CDR3 region has 11 residues. V gave up 5 bases and J gave up 15 bases; unmatched junction bases: 6. Germline CDR1 is SGHRS and CDR2 is YFSETQ. DNA of the CDR3: TGCGCCAGCAGAGACGGGACAGGGTTGTTCTTC. Its protein is CASRDGTGLFF.

This clone has only a few counts. The chain links TRBV6-5 to TRBJ1-2; D gene unclear. V lost 5 bases and J lost 8, with 15 bases in between. Germline V gene lookup returns CDR1 MNHEY and CDR2 SVGAGI. The CDR3 sequence is 13 residues long. As DNA, the CDR3 is TGTGCCAGCAGTCCCGCGCGGGGTCTCGGCTACACCTTC. Amino acids: CASSPARGLGYTF.

This clone showed up just a few times. As DNA, the CDR3 is TGCGCCAGCAGCTTGTCGTTAGCCTACGAGCAGTACTTC. It translates to CASSLSLAYEQYF. This sequence joins TRBV5-1 and TRBJ2-7; D call uncertain. Germline CDR1 reads SGHRS; CDR2 reads YFSETQ. This CDR3 is built from 13 residues. V lost 1 base and J 2 bases, leaving 7 bases between the germline ends.

The chain is built from TRBV6-1 and TRBJ2-1; D is uncertain. The CDR3 loop spans 11 amino acids. Germline CDR1 and CDR2: MNHNS and SASEGT. The ends were cut back, 8 bases at V and 8 bases at J, with 10 bases in the middle. CDR3 nucleotide sequence: TGTGCCAGCGGGCCTAAGGATGAGCAGTTCTTC. Amino acids: CASGPKDEQFF.

This sequence joins TRBV7-6 and TRBJ2-5; D possibly corresponds to TRBD2 (6 bases). V was clipped by 5 bases and J by 5 bases, with 18 bases between them. The CDR3 totals 15 residues. Germline V gene sequence: CDR1 SGHVS, CDR2 FNYEAQ. Written as DNA, the CDR3 is TGTGCCAGCAGCCCCCTCGGGGGACGGCGGGAGACCCAGTACTTC. This encodes CASSPLGGRRETQYF.

V is TRBV5-1 and J is TRBJ2-1; D gene ambiguous. The length of the CDR3 is 14 residues. Between the trimmed V and J ends, which lost 2 bases and 7 bases, there was a span of 13 bases. Germline V lookup: CDR1 SGHRS, CDR2 YFSETQ. The CDR3 sequence is CASSLGARANEQFF. Here the CDR3 DNA reads TGCGCCAGCAGCTTAGGAGCCCGGGCAAATGAGCAGTTCTTC.

This chain links TRBV18 with TRBJ2-5, with D possibly matching TRBD2 (5 bases). V was cut by 3 bases and J by 1 base, with 15 bases left in between. The germline V gene encodes CDR1 KGHSH and CDR2 LQKENI. This CDR3 contains 16 residues. CDR3: CASSPRTLVGQETQYF. CDR3 DNA: TGTGCCAGCTCACCTCGGACTCTTGTCGGCCAAGAGACCCAGTACTTC.

The chain links TRBV29-1 to TRBJ1-2; D may be TRBD1 (6 bases). The CDR3 loop spans 13 amino acids. Germline V gives CDR1 SQVTM, CDR2 ANQGSEA. The V and J ends lost 5 bases and 6 bases respectively, with 16 bases between them. The CDR3 sequence: CSVSGQRSDGYTF. Here the CDR3 DNA reads TGCAGCGTTTCTGGACAGAGGTCGGATGGCTACACCTTC.

This chain connects TRBV25-1 to TRBJ2-2, with 8 bases identical to TRBD1. Germline V gene sequence: CDR1 MGHDK, CDR2 SYGVNS. V lost 6 bases, J lost 1 base, and 4 bases stayed unmatched. CDR3 size: 15 residues. CDR3 region: CASSYGQGNTGELFF. For the CDR3, the DNA is TGTGCCAGCAGCTACGGACAGGGGAACACCGGGGAGCTGTTTTTT.

This clone was detected a few times. The chain couples TRBV11-2 to TRBJ2-7; either TRBD1 or TRBD2 may supply D (5 bases each). The CDR3 length is 15 residues. From germline, CDR1 is SGHAT and CDR2 FQNNGV. Trimming cost V 3 bases and J 2 bases, with 14 bases left between them. CDR3 in DNA: TGTGCCAGCAGCTTCGAACCGGGACCCACCTACGAGCAGTACTTC. Protein product: CASSFEPGPTYEQYF.

The CDR3 nucleotides are TGCGCCAGCAGCGAACCGAGGGGGCAGGTCACAGATACGCAGTATTTT. This sequence encodes CASSEPRGQVTDTQYF. The rearrangement joins TRBV5-1 to TRBJ2-3, with 7 positions matching TRBD1. Germline assignment: CDR1 SGHRS and CDR2 YFSETQ. V lost 4 bases to trimming and J lost 2 bases; unmatched junction nucleotides: 10. The CDR3 contains 16 residues.

The chain links TRBV7-8 to TRBJ2-2; D unclear. Germline CDR1 SGHVS, CDR2 FQNEAQ. With 1 base removed from V and 8 bases from J, the gap between germline ends came to 8 bases. This CDR3 spans 13 amino acids. The CDR3 here is CASSLVPGGELFF. The CDR3, as DNA: TGTGCCAGCAGCTTAGTCCCAGGAGGGGAGCTGTTTTTT.

The genes are TRBV7-3 and TRBJ1-5; D remains ambiguous. From germline, CDR1 is SGHTA and CDR2 FQGTGA. V gave up 2 bases and J gave up 7 bases, with 9 bases separating them. CDR3 length: 13 amino acids. The CDR3 region is CASSLGFYQPQHF. For the CDR3, the DNA is TGTGCCAGCAGCTTAGGGTTCTACCAGCCCCAGCATTTT.

This clone was detected ten times or more. This chain connects TRBV7-6 to TRBJ1-2; D uncertain. The CDR3 is 14 residues long. The V and J ends lost 5 bases and 2 bases respectively, with 12 bases between them. CDR1 and CDR2 (germline): SGHVS, FNYEAQ. The CDR3 sequence is CASSPTSQNYGYTF. In nucleotides, the CDR3 is TGTGCCAGCAGCCCGACTAGCCAAAACTATGGCTACACCTTC. The full variable domain, in which reference TRBV7-6 and TRBJ1-2 provide the parts outside the CDR3, is GAGVSQSPRYKVTKRGQDVALRCDPISGHVSLYWYRQALGQGPEFLTYFNYEAQQDKSGLPNDRFSAERPEGSISTLTIQRTEQRDSAMYRCASSPTSQNYGYTFGSGTRLTVV.

This clone was picked up a small number of times. The V and J genes are TRBV29-1 and TRBJ2-3, with TRBD2 identical over 13 bases. After removal of 4 bases from V and 6 bases from J, the junction contained 7 bases not matched to a gene. The CDR3 runs 15 residues. Germline CDR1 is SQVTM and CDR2 is ANQGSEA. CDR3 protein: CSVAQLAGGTDTQYF. In DNA, the CDR3 is TGCAGCGTTGCCCAACTAGCGGGAGGGACCGATACGCAGTATTTT.

There are many counts of this clone. V is TRBV5-6 and J is TRBJ1-2; TRBD1 agrees at 9 bases. The CDR3 is 13 residues long. CDR1 is SGHDT and CDR2 is YYEEEE in the germline V gene. V lost 2 bases and J lost 8; bases outside the gene matches: 4. The CDR3 bases are TGTGCCAGCAGCTTAAGGACAGGGGAAGGCTACACCTTC. It translates to CASSLRTGEGYTF.

This CDR3 is CASSFRGMNGIYNEQFF. CDR3 sequence (DNA): TGTGCCAGCAGTTTTCGAGGCATGAACGGGATCTACAATGAGCAGTTCTTC. The chain carries TRBV6-7 and TRBJ2-1, with D possibly TRBD2 on 5 matching bases. TRBV6-7 is identified as an open reading frame with a role that is uncertain. Between the trimmed V and J ends, which lost 4 bases and 3 bases, there was a span of 19 bases. The CDR3 consists of 17 residues.

The chain couples TRBV4-3 to TRBJ1-1, with D tentatively TRBD1 (6 bases). Germline V lookup: CDR1 LGHNA, CDR2 YSLEER. The V end lost 5 bases, the J end lost 4 bases, and 14 bases lay between the germline ends. This CDR3 has 14 residues. CDR3 loop: CASSFGRGSTEAFF. In DNA form, the CDR3 reads TGCGCCAGCAGCTTCGGCAGGGGTAGCACTGAAGCTTTCTTT.